The present TCR beta chain was sequenced within a study of CD8 T cells in ankylosing spondylitis. Study results and caveats: Reports of some motif variants in reactive arthritis synovial fluid and blood predate this one. Clones linked to the disease showed a CD8+ phenotype. They occurred at relatively low frequencies in peripheral blood. In ankylosing spondylitis patients, matched synovial fluid reportedly showed significant enrichment of disease-linked clones.

Scientists made TCR beta libraries using quantitative 5'-RACE with molecular barcodes. TCRdb ran MiXCR on the 5' RACE reads and lists one entry per CDR3 protein. This repertoire shows about 110,000 distinct CDR3 sequences, approximately 25% found once; its top ten account for 9% to 15%. This clonotype was seen a handful of times. Its target is unknown. Trimming pared 5 bases from V and 5 bases from J, leaving 15 bases between. The CDR3 has 14 residues. The chain links TRBV12-3 or TRBV12-4 to TRBJ2-5, with D uncertain. The sample consisted of synovial fluid, either unsorted or a sorted T cell fraction (not recorded which). This TCR derives from a male donor with ankylosing spondylitis. CDR3 in amino acids: CASSLEKARETQYF. CDR3 DNA: TGTGCCAGCAGTCTGGAAAAGGCAAGGGAGACCCAGTACTTC.